This is a list of T cell receptor beta chains from one sample in a study of T cell changes during pregnancy in multiple sclerosis. TCRdb's copy holds only in-frame clones and misses some; the assay was immunoSEQ multiplex PCR. The sample lists about 44,000 clones, around nine tenths occurring once. The specimen was CD4+ T cells from peripheral blood mononuclear cells, collected in the first trimester of pregnancy. The receptors stem from a female donor with multiple sclerosis, enrolled in a pregnancy study. Each CDR3 is given with its conserved first and last residue. A D gene is named only where the DNA matches it firmly. Not every row has a clone size; where given, it reads once, few, many or a size class.

D gene	clone size	V gene	CDR3 length	J gene	CDR3 protein	CDR3 DNA
NA	NA	TRBV29-1	13	TRBJ1-5	CSVEGGRNQPQHF	TGCAGCGTTGAAGGGGGCCGCAATCAGCCCCAGCATTTT
TRBD2	NA	TRBV6-1	13	TRBJ2-1	CASSMREGGEQFF	TGTGCCAGCAGTATGCGGGAGGGCGGTGAGCAGTTCTTC
TRBD1	NA	TRBV19	14	TRBJ1-2	CASSIIDRGYGYTF	TGTGCCAGTAGTATAATTGACAGGGGATATGGCTACACCTTC
TRBD2	NA	TRBV29-1	13	TRBJ2-1	CSVASGSSDEQFF	TGCAGCGTTGCTAGCGGGAGTAGCGATGAGCAGTTCTTC
NA	NA	TRBV4-1	14	TRBJ1-2	CASSPGQGLWGYTF	TGCGCCAGCAGCCCCGGTCAGGGCCTTTGGGGCTACACCTTC
TRBD2	NA	TRBV5-1	17	TRBJ2-1	CASSFEAGTSDYNEQFF	TGCGCCAGCAGCTTCGAAGCCGGGACTAGCGACTACAATGAGCAGTTCTTC
TRBD1	once	TRBV9	16	TRBJ2-3	CASSADRTGSTDTQYF	TGTGCCAGCAGCGCAGATAGGACAGGGTCGACAGATACGCAGTATTTT
NA	NA	TRBV6-6	13	TRBJ1-5	CASSQSGNQPQHF	TGTGCCAGCAGCCAGTCAGGGAATCAGCCCCAGCATTTT
NA	NA	TRBV4-1	17	TRBJ2-3	CASSQGHGGRTTDTQYF	TGCGCCAGCAGCCAAGGTCATGGGGGGAGGACGACAGATACGCAGTATTTT
TRBD1	NA	TRBV6-5	14	TRBJ1-6	CASSFPDRRSPLHF	TGTGCCAGCAGTTTCCCGGACAGGCGATCACCCCTCCACTTT
TRBD2	NA	TRBV7-2	15	TRBJ2-7	CASSLGGGSPHEQYF	TGTGCCAGCAGCTTAGGGGGCGGGAGCCCCCACGAGCAGTACTTC
TRBD1	NA	TRBV28	15	TRBJ2-3	CASSSTGTGADTQYF	TGTGCCAGCAGTTCAACCGGGACAGGGGCAGATACGCAGTATTTT
NA	NA	TRBV11-2	13	TRBJ2-3	CASSLVRTDTQYF	TGTGCCAGCAGCTTAGTGAGGACAGATACGCAGTATTTT
TRBD2	NA	TRBV9	15	TRBJ2-1	CASSVRDYLYNEQFF	TGTGCCAGCAGCGTAAGGGACTACCTCTACAATGAGCAGTTCTTC
NA	NA	TRBV6-6	11	TRBJ1-1	CASSYSVEAFF	TGTGCCAGCAGTTATAGTGTTGAAGCTTTCTTT
TRBD2	NA	TRBV7-3	15	TRBJ2-1	CASSLSGSAYNEQFF	TGTGCCAGCAGCTTAAGCGGGAGTGCCTACAATGAGCAGTTCTTC
NA	once	TRBV5-1	17	TRBJ1-1	CASSLAGGGQVNTEAFF	TGCGCCAGCAGCTTGGCCGGGGGGGGGCAGGTGAACACTGAAGCTTTCTTT
TRBD2	NA	TRBV7-9	16	TRBJ2-7	CASSLLAGGGTYEQYF	TGTGCCAGCAGCTTACTAGCGGGAGGGGGCACCTACGAGCAGTACTTC
TRBD2	NA	TRBV6-6	15	TRBJ2-1	CASRTGTSGRGEQFF	TGTGCCAGCAGGACCGGGACTAGCGGGAGGGGTGAGCAGTTCTTC
TRBD2	NA	TRBV7-8	15	TRBJ2-5	CASSGGTSVWETQYF	TGTGCCAGCAGTGGGGGGACTAGCGTCTGGGAGACCCAGTACTTC
NA	once	TRBV5-6	13	TRBJ2-3	CASSFGRTDTQYF	TGTGCCAGCAGCTTTGGCAGGACAGATACGCAGTATTTT
TRBD2	NA	TRBV14	16	TRBJ2-3	CASSQVRLATTDTQYF	TGTGCCAGCAGCCAAGTTCGACTAGCTACCACAGATACGCAGTATTTT
NA	few	TRBV9	11	TRBJ2-2	CASSSLGELFF	TGTGCCAGCAGCTCCCTCGGGGAGCTGTTTTTT
TRBD2	NA	TRBV27	15	TRBJ2-7	CASSLSRLAGGEQYF	TGTGCCAGCAGTTTATCGAGGCTAGCGGGGGGCGAGCAGTACTTC
TRBD2	NA	TRBV4-1	16	TRBJ2-1	CASSPVLAEPYNEQFF	TGCGCCAGCAGCCCAGTACTAGCGGAGCCTTACAATGAGCAGTTCTTC
NA	NA	TRBV9	16	TRBJ1-3	CASSVGQGYSGNTIYF	TGTGCCAGCAGCGTAGGGCAGGGCTACTCTGGAAACACCATATATTTT
NA	NA	TRBV19	14	TRBJ1-4	CATSLAGRYEKLFF	TGTGCCACCTCCCTCGCAGGGCGCTATGAAAAACTGTTTTTT
NA	NA	TRBV29-1	12	TRBJ2-7	CSVAGVGYEQYF	TGCAGCGTTGCGGGGGTGGGCTACGAGCAGTACTTC
NA	few	TRBV18	14	TRBJ1-1	CASSPSTGWTEAFF	TGTGCCAGCTCACCATCTACAGGTTGGACTGAAGCTTTCTTT
NA	NA	TRBV27	14	TRBJ1-3	CASRLDSSGNTIYF	TGTGCCAGCAGACTGGACAGCTCTGGAAACACCATATATTTT
NA	NA	TRBV6-6	14	TRBJ2-5	CASSYSGQTETQYF	TGTGCCAGCAGTTACTCCGGACAGACAGAGACCCAGTACTTC
NA	NA	TRBV14	13	TRBJ2-7	CASSQELGSEQYF	TGTGCCAGCAGCCAAGAACTAGGGTCCGAGCAGTACTTC
TRBD1	NA	TRBV2	15	TRBJ1-1	CASKGTGNLNTEAFF	TGTGCCAGCAAGGGGACAGGGAACTTGAACACTGAAGCTTTCTTT
NA	NA	TRBV5-1	14	TRBJ1-6	CASSSGDYNSPLHF	TGCGCCAGCAGCTCCGGGGATTATAATTCACCCCTCCACTTT
NA	once	TRBV19	12	TRBJ1-1	CASSGEIAEAFF	TGTGCCAGTAGTGGGGAGATCGCTGAAGCTTTCTTT
NA	NA	TRBV4-2	15	TRBJ1-2	CASSQETRRLGGYTF	TGTGCCAGCAGCCAAGAAACGAGGAGGCTGGGTGGCTACACCTTC
NA	once	TRBV27	15	TRBJ2-7	CASSRRSSADYEQYF	TGTGCCAGCAGCCGAAGATCTAGCGCTGACTACGAGCAGTACTTC
TRBD1	NA	TRBV30	16	TRBJ1-2	CAWGTGSLINSYGYTF	TGTGCCTGGGGGACAGGTTCCCTTATAAATTCCTATGGCTACACCTTC
TRBD2	NA	TRBV7-9	18	TRBJ2-7	CASSSPSGTSGSGYEQYF	TGTGCCAGCAGTTCACCCTCCGGGACTAGCGGATCTGGCTACGAGCAGTACTTC
TRBD2	once	TRBV5-1	15	TRBJ2-3	CASSHLAGGTDTQYF	TGCGCCAGCAGCCATCTAGCGGGAGGCACAGATACGCAGTATTTT
NA	NA	TRBV18	14	TRBJ2-3	CASSPNGATDTQYF	TGTGCCAGCTCACCCAATGGGGCCACAGATACGCAGTATTTT
NA	NA	TRBV4-2	15	TRBJ2-1	CASSPSYTTYNEQFF	TGTGCCAGCAGCCCTAGCTACACAACCTACAATGAGCAGTTCTTC